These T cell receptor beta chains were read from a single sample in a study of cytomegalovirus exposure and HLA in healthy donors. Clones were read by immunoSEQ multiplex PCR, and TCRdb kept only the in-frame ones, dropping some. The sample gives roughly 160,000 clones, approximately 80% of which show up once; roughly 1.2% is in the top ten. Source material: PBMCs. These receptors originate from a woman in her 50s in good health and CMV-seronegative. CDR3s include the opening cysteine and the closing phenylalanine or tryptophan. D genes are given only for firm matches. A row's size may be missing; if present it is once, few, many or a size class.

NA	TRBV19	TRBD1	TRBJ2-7	CASRRTGGQSSYEQYF	TGTGCCAGTAGGAGGACAGGGGGCCAAAGCTCCTACGAGCAGTACTTC
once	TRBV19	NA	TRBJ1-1	CASSIPGRNTEAFF	TGTGCCAGTAGTATTCCTGGCAGGAACACTGAAGCTTTCTTT
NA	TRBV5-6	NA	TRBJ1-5	CASSLAFSSNQPQHF	TGTGCCAGCAGCTTGGCCTTTAGTAGCAATCAGCCCCAGCATTTT
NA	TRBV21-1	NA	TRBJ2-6	CASSKDRTGPQPTSGANVLTF	TGTGCCAGCAGCAAAGATAGGACAGGACCTCAACCGACCTCTGGGGCCAACGTCCTGACTTTC
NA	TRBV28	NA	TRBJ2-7	CAGSSGAWRAGRFYEQYF	TGTGCCGGCAGCTCCGGGGCTTGGCGGGCGGGACGTTTTTACGAGCAGTACTTC
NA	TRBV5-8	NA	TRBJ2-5	CASTPSLHYQETQYF	TGTGCCAGCACCCCAAGCCTGCATTACCAAGAGACCCAGTACTTC
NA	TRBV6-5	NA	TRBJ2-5	CASSYSRTQETQYF	TGTGCCAGCAGTTACTCGAGAACCCAAGAGACCCAGTACTTC
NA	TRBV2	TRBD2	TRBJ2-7	CASRTSDSYEQYF	TGTGCCAGCAGGACTAGCGACTCCTACGAGCAGTACTTC
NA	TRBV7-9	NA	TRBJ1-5	CASSLGIGVGLQPQHF	TGTGCCAGCAGCTTAGGTATCGGGGTCGGGCTTCAGCCCCAGCATTTT
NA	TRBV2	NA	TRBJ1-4	CASSFWGANEKLFF	TGTGCCAGCAGTTTCTGGGGGGCTAATGAAAAACTGTTTTTT
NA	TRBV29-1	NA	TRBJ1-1	CSAGQGGDTEAFF	TGCAGCGCCGGGCAGGGAGGGGACACTGAAGCTTTCTTT
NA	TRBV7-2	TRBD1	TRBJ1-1	CASSLSPGQTNTEAFF	TGTGCCAGCAGCTTATCCCCGGGACAGACGAACACTGAAGCTTTCTTT
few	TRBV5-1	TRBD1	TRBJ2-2	CASGGQPYTGELFF	TGCGCCAGCGGGGGACAGCCTTACACCGGGGAGCTGTTTTTT
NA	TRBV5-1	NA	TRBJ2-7	CASSLVRGHNYEQYF	TGCGCCAGCAGCTTGGTCAGGGGACACAATTACGAGCAGTACTTC
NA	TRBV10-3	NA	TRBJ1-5	CAISPARGSNQPQHF	TGTGCCATCAGTCCCGCCCGGGGTAGCAATCAGCCCCAGCATTTT
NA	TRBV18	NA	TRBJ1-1	CASSPVTGPMNTEAFF	TGTGCCAGCTCACCGGTCACAGGTCCAATGAACACTGAAGCTTTCTTT
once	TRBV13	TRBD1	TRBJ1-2	CASSYTNRGDYGYTF	TGTGCCAGCAGCTACACGAACAGGGGAGACTATGGCTACACCTTC
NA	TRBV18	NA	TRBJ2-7	CASSPDRTTYEQYF	TGTGCCAGCTCACCCGACAGAACAACTTACGAGCAGTACTTC
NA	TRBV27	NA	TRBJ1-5	CASRAIRGSPNQPQHF	TGTGCCAGCAGAGCTATCAGGGGTTCCCCCAATCAGCCCCAGCATTTT
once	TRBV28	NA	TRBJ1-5	CASSPVGGDNQPQHF	TGTGCCAGCAGTCCTGTCGGGGGTGACAATCAGCCCCAGCATTTT
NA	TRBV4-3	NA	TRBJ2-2	CASSQYSLESGELFF	TGCGCCAGCAGCCAATACAGTCTCGAGTCCGGGGAGCTGTTTTTT
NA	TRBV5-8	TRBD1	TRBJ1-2	CASSLQQGNYGYTF	TGTGCCAGCAGCTTGCAACAGGGGAACTATGGCTACACCTTC
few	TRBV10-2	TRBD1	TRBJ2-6	CASKPLTGGYSGANVLTF	TGCGCCAGCAAACCACTCACAGGGGGGTACTCTGGGGCCAACGTCCTGACTTTC
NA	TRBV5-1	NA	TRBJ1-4	CASSLSQAGEKLFF	TGCGCCAGCAGCTTAAGCCAAGCAGGTGAAAAACTGTTTTTT
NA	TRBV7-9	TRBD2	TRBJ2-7	CASSLAAGGGRYEQYF	TGTGCCAGCAGCTTAGCGGCGGGAGGGGGGAGGTACGAGCAGTACTTC
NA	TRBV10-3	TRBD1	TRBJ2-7	CAISSLPPRTGGISYEQYF	TGTGCCATCAGTTCACTACCGCCGCGTACAGGGGGTATTTCCTACGAGCAGTACTTC
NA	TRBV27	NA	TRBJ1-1	CASSSLLNTEAFF	TGTGCCAGCAGTTCCCTGTTGAACACTGAAGCTTTCTTT
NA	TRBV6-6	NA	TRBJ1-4	CASDQATNEKLFF	TGTGCCAGCGACCAAGCGACTAATGAAAAACTGTTTTTT
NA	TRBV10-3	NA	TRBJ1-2	CAIRPLGGGYGYTF	TGTGCCATCCGACCCCTCGGGGGTGGCTATGGCTACACCTTC
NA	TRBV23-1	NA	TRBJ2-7	CASSQLVSPYEQYF	TGCGCCAGCAGTCAGCTAGTTTCCCCCTACGAGCAGTACTTC
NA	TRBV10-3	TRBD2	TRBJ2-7	CASTEGRGSYEQYF	TGTGCCTCCACCGAGGGGCGGGGGTCCTACGAGCAGTACTTC
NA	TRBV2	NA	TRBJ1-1	CATSGGQEAFF	TGTGCCACCTCTGGGGGCCAAGAAGCTTTCTTT
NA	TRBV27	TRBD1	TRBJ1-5	CASSPGQGGQPQHF	TGTGCCAGCAGTCCGGGACAGGGGGGTCAGCCCCAGCATTTT
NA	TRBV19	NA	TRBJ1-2	CASSIERTTATF	TGTGCCAGTAGTATAGAAAGGACGACAGCTACCTTC
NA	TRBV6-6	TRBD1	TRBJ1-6	CASRGPGTGDSPLHF	TGTGCCAGCAGGGGCCCCGGGACAGGGGATTCACCCCTCCACTTT
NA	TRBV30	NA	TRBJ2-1	CAWNLIGGGEQFF	TGTGCCTGGAATCTTATAGGGGGGGGTGAGCAGTTCTTC
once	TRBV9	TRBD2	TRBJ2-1	CASSAGLAGSSYNEQFF	TGTGCCAGCAGCGCTGGACTAGCGGGTAGCTCCTACAATGAGCAGTTCTTC
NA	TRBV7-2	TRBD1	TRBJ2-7	CASSSADRGFYEQYF	TGTGCCAGCAGCTCCGCGGACAGGGGGTTCTACGAGCAGTACTTC
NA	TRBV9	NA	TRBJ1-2	CASSVGPPPGDYGYTF	TGTGCCAGCAGCGTAGGGCCCCCCCCAGGGGACTATGGCTACACCTTC
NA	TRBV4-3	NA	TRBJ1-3	CASSPSHAGLAGNTIYF	TGCGCCAGCAGCCCCTCACATGCAGGGCTGGCTGGAAACACCATATATTTT
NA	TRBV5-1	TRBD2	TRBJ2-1	CASSLGGGGAYNEQFF	TGCGCCAGCAGCTTGGGGGGCGGGGGGGCCTACAATGAGCAGTTCTTC
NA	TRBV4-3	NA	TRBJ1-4	CASSQDWGATNEKLFF	TGCGCCAGCAGCCAAGATTGGGGGGCAACTAATGAAAAACTGTTTTTT
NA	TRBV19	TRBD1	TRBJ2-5	CASSKTGDKETQYF	TGTGCCAGTAGTAAGACAGGGGATAAAGAGACCCAGTACTTC
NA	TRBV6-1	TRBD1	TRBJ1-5	CASSENRGLIYSNQPQHF	TGTGCCAGCAGTGAAAACAGGGGGCTTATCTATAGCAATCAGCCCCAGCATTTT
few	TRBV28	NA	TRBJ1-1	CASSLYTANTEAFF	TGTGCCAGCAGTTTATACACAGCTAACACTGAAGCTTTCTTT
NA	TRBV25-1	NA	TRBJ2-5	CASSESKTQYF	TGTGCCAGCAGTGAATCCAAGACCCAGTACTTC
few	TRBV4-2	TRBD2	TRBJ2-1	CASSQVIGTSGLEQFF	TGTGCCAGCAGCCAAGTTATCGGGACTAGCGGGTTGGAGCAGTTCTTC
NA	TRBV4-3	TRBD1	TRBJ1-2	CASSHQGDRAPNYGYTF	TGCGCCAGCAGCCATCAGGGGGACAGGGCCCCTAACTATGGCTACACCTTC
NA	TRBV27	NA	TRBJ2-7	CASSSPPYEQYF	TGTGCCAGCAGTTCCCCTCCCTACGAGCAGTACTTC
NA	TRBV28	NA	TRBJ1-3	CASISSGNTIYF	TGTGCCAGCATCAGTTCTGGAAACACCATATATTTT
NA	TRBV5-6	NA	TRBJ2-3	CASSFLGTDTQYF	TGTGCCAGCAGCTTCCTCGGGACAGATACGCAGTATTTT
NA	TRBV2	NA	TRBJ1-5	CASSTYRMRQGLNQPQHF	TGTGCCAGCAGTACTTACAGAATGAGGCAGGGATTGAATCAGCCCCAGCATTTT
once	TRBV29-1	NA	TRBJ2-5	CSSGLYQETQYF	TGCAGCTCGGGACTGTACCAAGAGACCCAGTACTTC
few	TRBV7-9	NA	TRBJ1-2	CASIPMGRFYGYTF	TGTGCCAGCATCCCGATGGGCCGATTCTATGGCTACACCTTC